This T cell receptor beta chain comes out of a study of response to subunit inactivated influenza vaccine. General study points: Authors suggested few new T cells are recruited by each seasonal influenza vaccination.

The V gene end was trimmed by 4 bases and the J gene end by 2 bases; junction bases not matched to a gene: 7. Germline V gene sequence: CDR1 SGDLS, CDR2 YYNGEE. The length of the CDR3 is 17 residues. TCRdb called the RT-PCR reads again in MiXCR, with one record for every CDR3 protein. Of 500,000 to 550,000 distinct CDR3 sequences in the sample, 6.5% to 8% are singletons; the top ten hold roughly 14%. A note on this clonotype: The target antigen is unknown.

The origin of this receptor is a man in his fifties or sixties who received an inactivated influenza vaccine. The material sequenced was PBMCs from blood, taken 23 months after vaccination. This chain uses TRBV9 with TRBJ2-1, with 12 bases identical to TRBD2. CDR3 sequence: CASSPRLAGVPYNEQFF. In DNA form, the CDR3 reads TGTGCCAGCAGCCCCCGACTAGCGGGAGTTCCCTACAATGAGCAGTTCTTC.